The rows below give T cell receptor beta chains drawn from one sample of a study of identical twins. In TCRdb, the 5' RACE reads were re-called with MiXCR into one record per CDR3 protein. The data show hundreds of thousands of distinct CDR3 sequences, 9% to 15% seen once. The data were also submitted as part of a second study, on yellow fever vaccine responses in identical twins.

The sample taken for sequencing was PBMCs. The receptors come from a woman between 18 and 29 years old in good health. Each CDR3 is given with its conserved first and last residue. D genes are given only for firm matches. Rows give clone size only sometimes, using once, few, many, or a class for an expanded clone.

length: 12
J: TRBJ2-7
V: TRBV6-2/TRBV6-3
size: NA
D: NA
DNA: TGTGCCAGCAGTTCTTGGCTCAACGAGCAGTACTTC
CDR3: CASSSWLNEQYF

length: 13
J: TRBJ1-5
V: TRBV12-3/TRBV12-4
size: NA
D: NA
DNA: TGTGCCAGCAGTTACAGGGTTAGTCAGCCCCAGCATTTT
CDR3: CASSYRVSQPQHF

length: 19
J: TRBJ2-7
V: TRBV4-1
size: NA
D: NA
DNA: TGCGCCAGCAGCCAAGAGGGATCAAGTCCGGGGGACGGGTCCTACGAGCAGTACTTC
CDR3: CASSQEGSSPGDGSYEQYF

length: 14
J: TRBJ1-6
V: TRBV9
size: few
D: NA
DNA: TGTGCCAGCAGCGCCCATTACGGGTCTTCACCCCTCCACTTT
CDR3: CASSAHYGSSPLHF

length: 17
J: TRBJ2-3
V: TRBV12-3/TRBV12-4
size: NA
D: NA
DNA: TGTGCCAGCAGCCCTTGGGGGGACGGAGGCTTCACAGATACGCAGTATTTT
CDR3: CASSPWGDGGFTDTQYF

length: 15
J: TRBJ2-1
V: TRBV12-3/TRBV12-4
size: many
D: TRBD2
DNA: TGTGCCAGCAGTTTATCGACGGGAGGGGTCAATGAGCAGTTCTTC
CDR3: CASSLSTGGVNEQFF

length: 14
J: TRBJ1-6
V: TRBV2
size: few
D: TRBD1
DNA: TGTGCCAGCCGTTCCGGGACAGGGTATTCACCCCTCCACTTT
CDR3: CASRSGTGYSPLHF

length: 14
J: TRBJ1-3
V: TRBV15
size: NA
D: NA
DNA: TGTGCCACCAGCACCGGAACAGGGCTAGACACCATATATTTT
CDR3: CATSTGTGLDTIYF

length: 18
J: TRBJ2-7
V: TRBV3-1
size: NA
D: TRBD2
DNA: TGTGCCAGCAGCCAAGAAAAAGATCGACTAGCGGGATCCCACGAGCAGTACTTC
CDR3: CASSQEKDRLAGSHEQYF

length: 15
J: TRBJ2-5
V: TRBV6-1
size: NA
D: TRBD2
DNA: TGTGCCAGCAAGAGGGGGACTAGCGGGATGGAGACCCAGTACTTC
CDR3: CASKRGTSGMETQYF

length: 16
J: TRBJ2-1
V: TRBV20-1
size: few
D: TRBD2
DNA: TGCAGTGCTGCTCCGAGCGGGGGGGACTCCTACAATGAGCAGTTCTTC
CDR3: CSAAPSGGDSYNEQFF

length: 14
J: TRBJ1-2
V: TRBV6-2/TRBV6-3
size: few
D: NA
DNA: TGTGCCAGCAGTTACCCACCGGCTGGCTATGGCTACACCTTC
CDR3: CASSYPPAGYGYTF

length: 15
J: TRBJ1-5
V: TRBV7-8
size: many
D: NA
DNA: TGTGCCAGCAGCGCCCAGGGCCAAGCGAATCAGCCCCAGCATTTT
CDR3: CASSAQGQANQPQHF

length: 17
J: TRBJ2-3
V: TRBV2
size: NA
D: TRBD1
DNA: TGTGCCAGCAGCGGGACGGGACAGGGAAGGGGCACAGATACGCAGTATTTT
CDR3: CASSGTGQGRGTDTQYF

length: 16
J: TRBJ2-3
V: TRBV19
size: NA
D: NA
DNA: TGTGCCAGTAGTACCCGAGGGGGAGCTAGCACAGATACGCAGTATTTT
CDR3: CASSTRGGASTDTQYF

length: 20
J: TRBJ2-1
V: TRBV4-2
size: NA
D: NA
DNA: TGTGCCAGCAGCCAAGTTGAGGCTGGCGTAGGGGGAGGAACCTACAATGAGCAGTTCTTC
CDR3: CASSQVEAGVGGGTYNEQFF

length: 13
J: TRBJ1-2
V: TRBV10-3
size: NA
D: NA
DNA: TGTGCCATCAGTGGTCAGGCAACCTATGGCTACACCTTC
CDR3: CAISGQATYGYTF

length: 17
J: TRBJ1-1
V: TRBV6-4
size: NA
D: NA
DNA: TGTGCCCGCCCTACCGGGGGGAGACATGGCATGAACACTGAAGCTTTCTTT
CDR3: CARPTGGRHGMNTEAFF

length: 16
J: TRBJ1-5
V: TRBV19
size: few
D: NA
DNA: TGTGCCAGTAGTAGGGGGCAGTGGAATAGCAATCAGCCCCAGCATTTT
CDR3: CASSRGQWNSNQPQHF

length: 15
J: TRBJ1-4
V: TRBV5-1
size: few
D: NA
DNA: TGCGCCAGCAGCTTGGTGGTGGGGAAATATGAAAAACTGTTTTTT
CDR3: CASSLVVGKYEKLFF

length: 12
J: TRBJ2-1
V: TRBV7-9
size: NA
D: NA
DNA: TGTGCCAGCAGCCTAAACCCAAATGAGCAGTTCTTC
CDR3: CASSLNPNEQFF

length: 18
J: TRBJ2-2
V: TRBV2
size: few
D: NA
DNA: TGTGCCAGCAGTGACGGGGCGGCGTGGGACGCGAACACCGGGGAGCTGTTTTTT
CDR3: CASSDGAAWDANTGELFF

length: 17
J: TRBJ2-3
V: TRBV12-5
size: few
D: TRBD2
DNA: TGTGCTAGTGGCTCCCTTTCCGGACTAGCGTCCCTAGGGGTGCAGTATTTT
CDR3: CASGSLSGLASLGVQYF

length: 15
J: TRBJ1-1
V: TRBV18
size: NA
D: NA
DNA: TGTGCCAGCTCACCACCGGGCAGGGCGGAGGGTGAAGCTTTCTTT
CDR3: CASSPPGRAEGEAFF